This entry is about one T cell receptor beta chain. Its antigen is currently unknown. The study ran its PCR with 60 Vbeta and 13 Jbeta primers. The table came from immunoSEQ multiplex PCR; TCRdb's copy has only in-frame clones and leaves some out. The sample's table shows 200,000 to 250,000 clones. This sample stems from a study of cytomegalovirus exposure and HLA in healthy donors. Study results and limitations: Associated with HLA alleles at 0.05 false discovery rate in a later analysis were some 18,000 TCR beta sequences.

The sample comprised PBMCs. This receptor was identified in a girl aged 2-9 years in good health and CMV-seropositive.

The CDR3 DNA is TGCGCCAGCAGCTGGACCGGGACAGGGTGGACTGAAGCTTTCTTT. This encodes CASSWTGTGWTEAFF. The V gene is TRBV5-1, the J gene TRBJ1-1, with 9 bases matching TRBD1. The CDR3 is made up of 15 amino acids. The V and J ends lost 3 bases and 5 bases, in that order; junction bases with no gene match: 8. The germline CDR1 and CDR2 sequences are SGHRS and YFSETQ.